This T cell receptor beta chain was sequenced during a study of control samples from healthy donors and cancer patients. Germline CDR1 is SGHRS and CDR2 is YFSETQ. The V end was cut by 3 bases, the J end by 4 bases, with 11 bases between. This CDR3 contains 13 residues. Sequencing was performed with immunoSEQ multiplex PCR; in TCRdb, only in-frame clones are kept and a portion is missing. The sample includes 190,000 or so clones, about 93% of them seen just once. Sequencing was performed on blood. The chain employs TRBV5-1 and TRBJ2-7; no clear D. The clonotype comes from a man aged 18 to 29 in good health. The DNA for the CDR3 is TGCGCCAGCAGCTCCACGCCAGGATACGAGCAGTACTTC. Residues: CASSSTPGYEQYF.